A single sample is the source of the 21 T cell receptor beta chains below, sequenced in a study of Ad26.COV2.S vaccination and SARS-CoV-2 variants. Treatment: 15 to 20 received Ad26.COV2.S at low or high dose, single or two shots; roughly 5 received placebo; per-sample allocation not given. At day 63 after the first vaccine or placebo injection, samples were drawn. The repertoire was sequenced with immunoSEQ multiplex PCR; TCRdb's copy has only in-frame clones and lacks some. Of 300,000 to 350,000 clones in the sample, approximately 87% were seen once. Here the sequenced sample was peripheral blood, taken in a trial of Ad26.COV2.S vaccine versus placebo. The source is a person between 18 and 59 years old who received the Ad26.COV2.S COVID-19 vaccine or a placebo.

This clone was recorded once. This chain connects TRBV12-3 or TRBV12-4 to TRBJ1-2; TRBD1 aligns across 9 bases. V gave up 8 bases and J gave up 14 bases; unmatched junction bases: 15. The CDR3 is 13 residues long. The CDR3 loop reads CASGPPLGTGPTF. For the CDR3, the DNA is TGTGCCAGCGGTCCCCCGTTAGGGACAGGGCCAACCTTC.

J is TRBJ2-3 and V is TRBV7-8; 9 bases agree with TRBD2. The V segment lost 5 bases and the J segment 6 bases; nucleotides outside the gene matches: 9. Per germline, CDR1 SGHVS and CDR2 FQNEAQ. CDR3 length: 15 amino acids. The chain's CDR3 is CASSIIAGVGDTQYF. As DNA, the CDR3 is TGTGCCAGCAGCATTATAGCGGGAGTGGGTGATACGCAGTATTTT.

CDR3 sequence (DNA): TGTGCCAGCTCACAAGGCAATGAGCAGTTCTTC. It translates to CASSQGNEQFF. The J gene is TRBJ2-1, the V gene TRBV18; D unclear. The ends were cut back, 4 bases at V and 6 bases at J, with 4 bases in the middle. Germline V lookup: CDR1 KGHSH, CDR2 LQKENI. The CDR3 totals 11 residues.

The rearrangement uses TRBV15 and TRBJ2-2; 7 nucleotides agree with TRBD2. Germline values: CDR1 LNHNV, CDR2 YYDKDF (reference sequence). This CDR3 contains 14 residues. J was trimmed by 5 bases and V by 9 bases; bases with no gene match: 9. CDR3 protein: CATTPGGYTGELFF. CDR3 bases: TGTGCCACTACGCCGGGAGGCTATACCGGGGAGCTGTTTTTT.

V usage is TRBV6-5 and J usage is TRBJ1-5; D is unresolved. The germline V gene has CDR1 MNHEY and CDR2 SVGAGI. With 11 bases removed from V and 0 bases from J, the gap between germline ends came to 8 bases. The CDR3 covers 12 residues. Written as DNA, the CDR3 is TGTGCCTCTAGAGTTAGCAATCAGCCCCAGCATTTT. Its translation: CASRVSNQPQHF.

The chain joins TRBV7-9 to TRBJ2-6, with TRBD2 identical over 7 bases. The CDR3 runs 13 residues. V gave up 11 bases and J gave up 2 bases; unmatched junction bases: 3. Per germline, CDR1 SEHNR and CDR2 FQNEAQ (reference sequence). The CDR3, as DNA: TGTGCCCTTCGGGGGGCTGGGGCCAACGTCCTGACTTTC. This translates into CALRGAGANVLTF.

The chain combines TRBV7-2 with TRBJ2-5; no firm D call. This CDR3 region has 14 residues. Germline CDR1 and CDR2: SGHTA and FQGNSA. V lost 3 bases to trimming and J lost 1 base, with 9 bases between them. DNA of the CDR3: TGTGCCAGCAGCTTTGTGCCGCTCCAAGAGACCCAGTACTTC. It is translated as CASSFVPLQETQYF.

This rearrangement joins TRBV27 to TRBJ2-1; 10 bases agree with TRBD2. Trimming took 6 bases from V and 4 from J; bases not matched to a gene: 3. The CDR3 is 14 residues long. Per germline, CDR1 MNHEY and CDR2 SMNVEV (reference sequence). CDR3 residues: CASRGLAEYNEQFF. CDR3 nucleotides: TGTGCCAGCAGAGGACTAGCGGAGTACAATGAGCAGTTCTTC.

This clone showed up just a few times. The rearrangement uses TRBV5-4 and TRBJ1-5; D unresolved. Trimming pared 0 bases from V and 1 base from J, leaving 8 bases between. Germline V gene sequence: CDR1 SGHNT, CDR2 YYREEE (reference sequence). The CDR3 is made up of 15 amino acids. This CDR3 is CASSLDPTSNQPQHF. Written as DNA, the CDR3 is TGTGCCAGCAGCTTGGATCCGACAAGCAATCAGCCCCAGCATTTT.

CDR3 DNA: TGTGCCAGCAGCCCGCGGGACAGGGATCACGAGCAGTACTTC. This codes for CASSPRDRDHEQYF. The chain employs TRBV11-3 and TRBJ2-7; the match to TRBD1 covers 9 bases. There are 14 residues in the CDR3. In germline, CDR1 is SGHNT, CDR2 YENEEA. V was pared by 5 bases and J by 5 bases, with 7 bases of the junction left unmatched.

The chain combines TRBV7-2 with TRBJ2-1; maybe TRBD1 (6 bases). The CDR3 contains 17 residues. The germline V and J ends were trimmed by 1 base and 0 bases, with 13 bases remaining between them. Germline V CDR1 and CDR2: SGHTA, FQGNSA. The CDR3 is CASSLVFGRGSYNEQFF. The DNA for the CDR3 is TGTGCCAGCAGCTTAGTGTTCGGCAGGGGCTCCTACAATGAGCAGTTCTTC.

The V call is TRBV2, the J call TRBJ1-4; D might be TRBD1 (5 bases). Between the trimmed V and J ends, which lost 4 bases and 4 bases, there was a span of 13 bases. Germline CDR1 is SNHLY and CDR2 is FYNNEI. The CDR3 contains 15 residues. Written as DNA, the CDR3 is TGTGCCAGCAGTGCGCTAGACAGCATTAATGAAAAACTGTTTTTT. Protein product: CASSALDSINEKLFF.

The chain combines TRBV7-6 with TRBJ1-5; 9 bases agree with TRBD1. Trimming took 6 bases from V and 5 from J; bases not matched to a gene: 14. Germline assignment: CDR1 SGHVS and CDR2 FNYEAQ. The CDR3 is 17 residues long. The DNA for the CDR3 is TGTGCCAGCAGTTCCGGGACAGGGAGGGTTGGGGATCAGCCCCAGCATTTT. The encoded protein is CASSSGTGRVGDQPQHF.

The chain carries TRBV7-6 and TRBJ1-1; D may be TRBD1 (5 bases). Germline-derived CDR1 and CDR2 are SGHVS and FNYEAQ. V was cut by 3 bases and J by 5 bases, with 13 bases left in between. The CDR3 is 14 amino acids. The chain's CDR3 is CASSLGGGGTEAFF. The CDR3 DNA sequence: TGTGCCAGCAGCTTGGGTGGTGGGGGAACTGAAGCTTTCTTT.

The rearrangement links TRBV29-1 to TRBJ2-5; perhaps TRBD2 as D (6 bases). The CDR3 is 14 residues long. Germline V gives CDR1 SQVTM, CDR2 ANQGSEA. Trimming removed 1 base from V and 4 bases from J, with 13 bases in between. CDR3 in amino acids: CSVEVPGRGETQYF. The CDR3 nucleotides read TGCAGCGTTGAAGTCCCCGGGAGAGGAGAGACCCAGTACTTC.

J is TRBJ2-4 and V is TRBV5-4; D might be TRBD1 (6 bases). Germline CDR1 SGHNT, CDR2 YYREEE (reference sequence). V lost 3 bases and J 8 bases, leaving 15 bases between the germline ends. The CDR3 runs to 14 residues. The DNA of the CDR3 is TGTGCCAGCAGCTCAATACAGGGTGGGGACATTCAGTACTTC. Translation gives CASSSIQGGDIQYF.

This chain connects TRBV3-1 (or the pseudogene TRBV3-2) to TRBJ2-2; 7 nucleotides align to TRBD2. The CDR3 sequence is 14 residues long. J was trimmed by 6 bases and V by 7 bases; bases with no gene match: 8. Germline V gene sequence: CDR1 LGHDT, CDR2 YNNKEL (reference sequence). CDR3 nucleotides: TGTGCCAGCAACTTAGATAGCGGGCCCGGGGAGCTGTTTTTT. Translating gives CASNLDSGPGELFF.

This clone was seen once. This sequence joins TRBV7-2 and TRBJ2-3; 14 bases fit TRBD2. Per the germline V gene, CDR1 is SGHTA and CDR2 is FQGNSA. Losses at the gene ends were 5 bases for V and 8 bases for J; bases not matched to a gene: 3. CDR3 size: 14 residues. CDR3 loop: CASSPGLAGGTQYF. CDR3 coding DNA: TGTGCCAGCAGCCCAGGACTAGCGGGAGGTACGCAGTATTTT. Complete variable domain (other parts from reference TRBV7-2 and TRBJ2-3): GAGVSQSPSNKVTEKGKDVELRCDPISGHTALYWYRQSLGQGLEFLIYFQGNSAPDKSGLPSDRFSAERTGGSVSTLTIQRTQQEDSAVYLCASSPGLAGGTQYFGPGTRLTVL.

The genes are TRBV6-1 and TRBJ2-2; 9 nucleotides agree with TRBD2. The CDR3 runs to 16 residues. The ends lost 1 base at V and 4 bases at J; junction bases unmatched: 4. Germline V gives CDR1 MNHNS, CDR2 SASEGT. Here the CDR3 DNA reads TGTGCCAGCAGTGAAGAACTAGCGGGCCTCACCGGGGAGCTGTTTTTT. Protein product: CASSEELAGLTGELFF.

The chain has TRBV30 and TRBJ2-2; the D gene is possibly TRBD2 (5 bases). Germline CDR1 is GTSNPN and CDR2 is SVGIG (reference sequence). This CDR3 is 11 amino acids long. The CDR3 protein is CAWAGLRELFF. For the CDR3, the DNA is TGTGCATGGGCGGGCCTAAGGGAGCTGTTTTTT.

The gene calls are TRBV6-6 and TRBJ2-7; 13 positions agree with TRBD2. The CDR3 totals 15 residues. V was pared by 6 bases and J by 6 bases, with 8 bases of the junction left unmatched. CDR1 and CDR2 (germline): MNHNY, SVGAGI (reference sequence). CDR3: CASRPGTSGNVEQYV. CDR3 sequence (DNA): TGTGCCAGCAGGCCCGGGACTAGCGGGAATGTCGAGCAGTACGTC.